The T cell receptor (beta chain) described here comes from a study of cytomegalovirus exposure and HLA in healthy donors. Whole-study context: The 120 validation repertoires matched the approximately 700 first-cohort repertoires in platform, a later analysis reported. General study findings and limits: TCR beta chains numbering roughly 150 were designated cytomegalovirus-associated.

In regard to this clone: Its antigen is unknown.

V shed 4 bases and J 0 bases; nucleotides not matched to a gene: 7. Germline CDR1 and CDR2: SNHLY and FYNNEI. The CDR3 sequence is 17 residues long. The repertoire was sequenced with immunoSEQ multiplex PCR; TCRdb's copy has only in-frame clones and lacks some. The sample records some 150,000 clones, approximately 86% being singletons. The receptor comes from a man aged 18 to 35 in good health and CMV-seropositive. Sequencing used PBMCs. The rearrangement links TRBV2 to TRBJ2-1; 9 nucleotides match TRBD2. The CDR3, as DNA: TGTGCCAGCAGTGGTGACCTTAGCGGGAGCTCCTACAATGAGCAGTTCTTC. It encodes CASSGDLSGSSYNEQFF.